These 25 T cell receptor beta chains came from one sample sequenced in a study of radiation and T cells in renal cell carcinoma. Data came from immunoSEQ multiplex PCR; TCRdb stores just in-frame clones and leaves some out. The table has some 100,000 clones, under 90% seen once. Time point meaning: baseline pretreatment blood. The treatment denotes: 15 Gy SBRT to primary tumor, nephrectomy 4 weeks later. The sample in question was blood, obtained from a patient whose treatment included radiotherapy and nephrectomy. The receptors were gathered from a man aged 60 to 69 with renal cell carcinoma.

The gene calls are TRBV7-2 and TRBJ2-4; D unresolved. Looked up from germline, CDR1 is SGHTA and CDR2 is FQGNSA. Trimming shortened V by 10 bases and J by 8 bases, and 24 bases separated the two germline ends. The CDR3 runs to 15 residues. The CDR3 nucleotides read TGTGCCACCACGTCCCGCCAAACCCCGGTAGACATTCAGTACTTC. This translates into CATTSRQTPVDIQYF. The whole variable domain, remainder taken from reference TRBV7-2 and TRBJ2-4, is GAGVSQSPSNKVTEKGKDVELRCDPISGHTALYWYRQSLGQGLEFLIYFQGNSAPDKSGLPSDRFSAERTGGSVSTLTIQRTQQEDSAVYLCATTSRQTPVDIQYFGAGTRLSVL.

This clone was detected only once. The CDR3 protein is CASTSSGGGYTQYF. The CDR3 nucleotides are TGTGCCAGCACCTCCTCAGGGGGAGGGTATACGCAGTATTTT. This chain connects TRBV6-1 to TRBJ2-3; D is possibly TRBD1 or TRBD2 (7 bases each). The length of the CDR3 is 14 residues. V shed 7 bases and J shed 7 bases, with 18 bases lying between them. CDR1 is MNHNS and CDR2 is SASEGT in the germline V gene.

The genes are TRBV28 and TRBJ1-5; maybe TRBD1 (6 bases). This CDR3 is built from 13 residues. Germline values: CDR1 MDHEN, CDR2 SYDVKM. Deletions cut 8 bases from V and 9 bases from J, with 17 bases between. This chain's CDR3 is CASGVSGVGPQHF. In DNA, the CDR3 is TGTGCCAGCGGCGTCTCAGGGGTTGGGCCCCAGCATTTT.

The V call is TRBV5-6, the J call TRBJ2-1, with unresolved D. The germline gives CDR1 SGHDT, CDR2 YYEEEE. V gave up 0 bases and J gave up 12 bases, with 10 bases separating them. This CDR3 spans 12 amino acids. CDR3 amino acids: CASSLGGSWQFF. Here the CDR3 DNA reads TGTGCCAGCAGCTTGGGTGGATCATGGCAGTTCTTC. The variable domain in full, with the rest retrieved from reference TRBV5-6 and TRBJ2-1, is DAGVTQSPTHLIKTRGQQVTLRCSPKSGHDTVSWYQQALGQGPQFIFQYYEEEERQRGNFPDRFSGHQFPNYSSELNVNALLLGDSALYLCASSLGGSWQFFGPGTRLTVL.

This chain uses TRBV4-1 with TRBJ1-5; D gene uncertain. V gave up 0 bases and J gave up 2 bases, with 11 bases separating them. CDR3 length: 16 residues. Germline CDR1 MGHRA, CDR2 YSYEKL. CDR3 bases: TGCGCCAGCAGCCAAGATGGAGGGATAGGCAATCAGCCCCAGCATTTT. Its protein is CASSQDGGIGNQPQHF.

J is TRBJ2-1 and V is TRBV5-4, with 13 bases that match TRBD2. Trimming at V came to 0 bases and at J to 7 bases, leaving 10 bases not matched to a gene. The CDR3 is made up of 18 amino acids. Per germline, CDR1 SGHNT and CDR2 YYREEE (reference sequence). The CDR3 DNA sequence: TGTGCCAGCAGCTTGGGACTAGCGGGAGGAGAGGGCGGAAATGAGCAGTTCTTC. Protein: CASSLGLAGGEGGNEQFF.

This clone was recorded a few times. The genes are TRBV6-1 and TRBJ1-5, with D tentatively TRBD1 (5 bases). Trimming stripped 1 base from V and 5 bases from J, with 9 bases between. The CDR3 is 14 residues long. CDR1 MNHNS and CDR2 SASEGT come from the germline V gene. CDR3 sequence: CASSEGQSYQPQHF. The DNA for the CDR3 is TGTGCCAGCAGTGAAGGACAGTCATATCAGCCCCAGCATTTT.

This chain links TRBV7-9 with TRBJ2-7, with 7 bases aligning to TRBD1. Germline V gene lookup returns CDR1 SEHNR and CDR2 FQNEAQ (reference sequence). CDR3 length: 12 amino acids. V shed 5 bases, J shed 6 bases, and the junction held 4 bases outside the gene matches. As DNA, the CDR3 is TGTGCCAGCAGCGCGACAGGGATCGAGCAGTACTTC. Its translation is CASSATGIEQYF.

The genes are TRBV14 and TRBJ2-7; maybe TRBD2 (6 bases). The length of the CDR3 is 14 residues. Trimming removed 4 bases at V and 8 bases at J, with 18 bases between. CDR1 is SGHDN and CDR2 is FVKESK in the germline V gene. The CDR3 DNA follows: TGTGCCAGCAGCCCGCGGGAAGGCTACGTCCAGCAGTACTTC. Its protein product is CASSPREGYVQQYF.

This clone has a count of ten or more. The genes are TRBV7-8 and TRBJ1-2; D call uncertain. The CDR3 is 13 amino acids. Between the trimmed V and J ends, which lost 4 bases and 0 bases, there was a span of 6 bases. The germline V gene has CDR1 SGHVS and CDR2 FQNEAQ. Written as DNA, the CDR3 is TGTGCCAGCAGCTCGCGTGCTAACTATGGCTACACCTTC. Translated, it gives CASSSRANYGYTF.

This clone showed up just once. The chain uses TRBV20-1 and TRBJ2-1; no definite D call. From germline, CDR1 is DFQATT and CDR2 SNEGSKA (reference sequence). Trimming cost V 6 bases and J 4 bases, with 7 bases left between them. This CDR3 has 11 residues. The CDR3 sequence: CSALIYNEQFF. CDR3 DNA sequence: TGCAGTGCCCTCATTTACAATGAGCAGTTCTTC.

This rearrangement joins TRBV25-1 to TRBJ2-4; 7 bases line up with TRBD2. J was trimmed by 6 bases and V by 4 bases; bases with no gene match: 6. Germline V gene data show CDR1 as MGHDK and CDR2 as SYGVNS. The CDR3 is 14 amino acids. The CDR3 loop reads CASSVGGSINIQYF. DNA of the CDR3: TGTGCCAGCAGTGTGGGCGGGAGTATAAACATTCAGTACTTC.

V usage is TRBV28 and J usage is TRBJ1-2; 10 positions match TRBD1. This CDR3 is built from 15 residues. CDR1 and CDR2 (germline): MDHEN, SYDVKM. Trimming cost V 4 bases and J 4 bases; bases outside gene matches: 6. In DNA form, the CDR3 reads TGTGCCAGCAGTTCTTTCGACAGGGGGCTCTATGGCTACACCTTC. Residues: CASSSFDRGLYGYTF.

CDR3 residues: CASSTFSYEQYF. CDR3 nucleotides: TGCGCCAGCAGTACCTTCTCCTACGAGCAGTACTTC. This chain connects TRBV10-1 to TRBJ2-5; D is unresolved. The tail of the sequence fits TRBJ2-7 better, so the J call may be wrong. The CDR3 runs to 12 residues. The germline V gene has CDR1 WNHNN and CDR2 SYGVQD (reference sequence).

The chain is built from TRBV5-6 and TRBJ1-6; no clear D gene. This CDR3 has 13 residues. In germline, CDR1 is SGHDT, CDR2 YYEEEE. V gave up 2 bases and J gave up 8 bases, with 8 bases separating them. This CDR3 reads CASSFNRDSPLHF. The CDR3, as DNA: TGTGCCAGCAGCTTCAATAGGGATTCACCCCTCCACTTT.

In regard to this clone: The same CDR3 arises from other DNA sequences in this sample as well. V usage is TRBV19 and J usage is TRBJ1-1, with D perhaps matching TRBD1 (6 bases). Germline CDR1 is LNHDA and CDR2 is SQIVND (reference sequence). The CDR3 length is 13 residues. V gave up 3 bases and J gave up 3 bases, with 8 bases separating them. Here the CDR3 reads CASSIKGDTEAFF. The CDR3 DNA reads TGTGCCAGTAGTATCAAGGGGGACACTGAAGCTTTCTTT.

CDR3 in DNA: TGCGCCAGCAGCTTGGGATCCTTTGGCACAGATACGCAGTATTTT. Its translation: CASSLGSFGTDTQYF. V is TRBV5-1 and J is TRBJ2-3; D gene ambiguous. V shed 0 bases and J shed 1 base, with 9 bases lying between them. Germline V lookup: CDR1 SGHRS, CDR2 YFSETQ. The CDR3 contains 15 residues.

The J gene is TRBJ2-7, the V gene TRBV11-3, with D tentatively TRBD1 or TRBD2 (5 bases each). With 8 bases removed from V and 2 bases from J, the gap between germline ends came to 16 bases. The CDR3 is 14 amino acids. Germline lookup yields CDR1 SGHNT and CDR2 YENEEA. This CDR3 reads CASPRGRETYEQYF. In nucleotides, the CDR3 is TGTGCCAGCCCCCGGGGACGGGAAACCTACGAGCAGTACTTC.

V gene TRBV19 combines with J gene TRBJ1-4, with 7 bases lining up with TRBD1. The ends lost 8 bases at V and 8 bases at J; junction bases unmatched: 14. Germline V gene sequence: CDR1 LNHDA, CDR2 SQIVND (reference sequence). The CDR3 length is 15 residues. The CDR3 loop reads CASRHEGQPVEKLFF. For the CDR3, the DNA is TGTGCCAGTCGGCACGAGGGACAGCCTGTCGAAAAACTGTTTTTT.

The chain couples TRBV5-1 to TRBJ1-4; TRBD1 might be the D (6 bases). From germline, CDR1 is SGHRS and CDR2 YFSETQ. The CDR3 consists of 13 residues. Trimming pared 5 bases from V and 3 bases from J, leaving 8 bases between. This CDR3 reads CASRGTSNEKLFF. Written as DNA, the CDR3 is TGCGCCAGCAGGGGGACATCTAATGAAAAACTGTTTTTT. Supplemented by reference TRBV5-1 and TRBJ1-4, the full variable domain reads KAGVTQTPRYLIKTRGQQVTLSCSPISGHRSVSWYQQTPGQGLQFLFEYFSETQRNKGNFPGRFSGRQFSNSRSEMNVSTLELGDSALYLCASRGTSNEKLFFGSGTQLSVL.

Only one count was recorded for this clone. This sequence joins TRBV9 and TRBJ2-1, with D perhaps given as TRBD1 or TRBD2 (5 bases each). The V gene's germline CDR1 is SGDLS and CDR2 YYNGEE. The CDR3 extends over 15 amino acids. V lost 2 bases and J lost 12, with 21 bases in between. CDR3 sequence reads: CASSVLFSGAVGQFF. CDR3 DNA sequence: TGTGCCAGCAGCGTCTTATTCTCCGGGGCCGTAGGGCAGTTCTTC.

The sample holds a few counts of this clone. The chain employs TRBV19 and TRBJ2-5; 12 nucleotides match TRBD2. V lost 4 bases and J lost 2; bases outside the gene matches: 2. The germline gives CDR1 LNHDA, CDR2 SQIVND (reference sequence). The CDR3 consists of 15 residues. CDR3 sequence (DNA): TGTGCCAGTAGTACCGGACTAGCGGGACAAGAGACCCAGTACTTC. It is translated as CASSTGLAGQETQYF.

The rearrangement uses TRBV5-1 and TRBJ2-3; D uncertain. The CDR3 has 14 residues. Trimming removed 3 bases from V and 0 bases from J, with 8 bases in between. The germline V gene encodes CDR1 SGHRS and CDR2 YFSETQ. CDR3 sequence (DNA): TGCGCCAGCAGCTGGACGGACAGCACAGATACGCAGTATTTT. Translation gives CASSWTDSTDTQYF.

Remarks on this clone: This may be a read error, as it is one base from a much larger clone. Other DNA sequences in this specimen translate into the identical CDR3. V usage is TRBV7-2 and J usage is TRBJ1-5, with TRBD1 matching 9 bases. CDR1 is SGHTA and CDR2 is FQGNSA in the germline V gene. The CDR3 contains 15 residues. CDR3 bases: TGTGCCAGCAGCTTAACAGGGGGCTATATTCAGCCTCAGCATTTT. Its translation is CASSLTGGYIQPQHF.

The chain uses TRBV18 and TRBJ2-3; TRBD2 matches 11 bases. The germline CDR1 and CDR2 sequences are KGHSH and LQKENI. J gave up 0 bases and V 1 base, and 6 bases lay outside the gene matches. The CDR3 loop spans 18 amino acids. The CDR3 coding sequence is TGTGCCAGCTCACCACTGGGACTAGCGGACCATAGCACAGATACGCAGTATTTT. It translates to CASSPLGLADHSTDTQYF.